This T cell receptor beta chain was recorded in a study of OX40 agonist ivuxolimab in advanced cancers. Study background: Every 2 weeks, ivuxolimab was infused into the patients intravenously at between 0.01 and 10 mg/kg.

Here immunoSEQ multiplex PCR was the method, and the copy in TCRdb shows in-frame clones only, minus some. The table includes about 60,000 clones, 70% to 90% detected once. Germline V CDR1 and CDR2: SGDLS, YYNGEE. CDR3 length: 16 amino acids. V shed 0 bases and J shed 0 bases, with 9 bases lying between them. The TCR sequence derives from an adult with an advanced solid tumor such as melanoma, head and neck, liver or kidney cancer. This material consisted of CD4+ or CD8+ T cells sorted from blood, taken in a trial of the OX40 agonist ivuxolimab. V and J are TRBV9 and TRBJ2-2; no reliable D call. The CDR3 nucleotides read TGTGCCAGCAGCGTAGAGGGCAGATCGAACACCGGGGAGCTGTTTTTT. Amino acid sequence: CASSVEGRSNTGELFF.